Listed below are T cell receptor beta chains from one sample, sequenced in a study of T cells in localized non-small cell lung cancer. Only in-frame clones appear in the TCRdb table, and some are missing; sequencing was by immunoSEQ multiplex PCR. The table shows approximately 54,000 clones, with roughly four fifths occurring only once. Sequences were derived from peripheral blood, sampled before any cancer treatment. Receptors originate from a female donor over 55 with stage II squamous cell lung carcinoma. The CDR3 runs from the conserved cysteine through the conserved F or W. The D gene is left open where the match is weak. The size entry is marked missing in some rows and otherwise reads once, few, many or a size class.

j_gene: TRBJ1-3
d_gene: .
abundance: once
v_gene: TRBV12-5
CDR3aa: CASGLGYTIYF
CDR3nt: TGTGCTAGTGGTTTAGGGTACACCATATATTTT

j_gene: TRBJ2-7
d_gene: TRBD1
abundance: .
v_gene: TRBV5-1
CDR3aa: CASSLAGTGGIDDEQYF
CDR3nt: TGCGCCAGCAGCTTGGCCGGGACAGGGGGCATCGACGACGAGCAGTACTTC

j_gene: TRBJ1-1
d_gene: .
abundance: .
v_gene: TRBV18
CDR3aa: CASSPLAPGGAEAFF
CDR3nt: TGTGCCAGCTCACCACTGGCCCCTGGAGGAGCTGAAGCTTTCTTT

j_gene: TRBJ2-7
d_gene: .
abundance: .
v_gene: TRBV18
CDR3aa: CASSSRAGTGEQYF
CDR3nt: TGTGCCAGCTCCTCCCGGGCGGGGACGGGAGAGCAGTACTTC

j_gene: TRBJ2-5
d_gene: .
abundance: once
v_gene: TRBV4-3
CDR3aa: CASSQDWRAVQETQYF
CDR3nt: TGCGCCAGCAGCCAAGACTGGCGAGCGGTTCAAGAGACCCAGTACTTC

j_gene: TRBJ1-5
d_gene: .
abundance: few
v_gene: TRBV6-4
CDR3aa: CASTQNTNQPQHF
CDR3nt: TGTGCCAGCACCCAGAATACCAATCAGCCCCAGCATTTT

j_gene: TRBJ2-3
d_gene: TRBD2
abundance: .
v_gene: TRBV7-3
CDR3aa: CASSYLGGSSASDTQYF
CDR3nt: TGTGCCAGCAGCTACCTCGGGGGGAGTTCCGCCTCAGATACGCAGTATTTT

j_gene: TRBJ2-2
d_gene: .
abundance: once
v_gene: TRBV7-3
CDR3aa: CASSLMGARGAGELFF
CDR3nt: TGTGCCAGCAGCTTAATGGGGGCCCGGGGGGCCGGGGAGCTGTTTTTT

j_gene: TRBJ1-4
d_gene: TRBD1
abundance: .
v_gene: TRBV12-5
CDR3aa: CASGLGTVYEKLFF
CDR3nt: TGTGCTAGTGGTCTTGGGACAGTTTATGAAAAACTGTTTTTT

j_gene: TRBJ1-2
d_gene: TRBD1
abundance: .
v_gene: TRBV7-9
CDR3aa: CASSFGQDDYGYTF
CDR3nt: TGTGCCAGCAGCTTCGGACAGGACGACTATGGCTACACCTTC

j_gene: TRBJ1-3
d_gene: .
abundance: once
v_gene: TRBV20-1
CDR3aa: CSADIGNTIYF
CDR3nt: TGCAGTGCAGATATTGGAAACACCATATATTTT

j_gene: TRBJ2-2
d_gene: .
abundance: .
v_gene: TRBV29-1
CDR3aa: CSGGLNTGELFF
CDR3nt: TGCAGCGGGGGGCTCAACACCGGGGAGCTGTTTTTT

j_gene: TRBJ1-1
d_gene: .
abundance: .
v_gene: TRBV15
CDR3aa: CATSRDPLGAQNTEAFF
CDR3nt: TGTGCCACCAGCAGAGATCCCTTGGGGGCCCAGAACACTGAAGCTTTCTTT

j_gene: TRBJ1-5
d_gene: .
abundance: .
v_gene: TRBV19
CDR3aa: CASSIMIVWGNQPQHF
CDR3nt: TGTGCCAGTAGTATCATGATCGTATGGGGCAATCAGCCCCAGCATTTT

j_gene: TRBJ1-6
d_gene: .
abundance: few
v_gene: TRBV5-1
CDR3aa: CASSTDANSPLHF
CDR3nt: TGCGCCAGCAGCACCGATGCGAATTCACCCCTCCACTTT

j_gene: TRBJ1-2
d_gene: .
abundance: .
v_gene: TRBV27
CDR3aa: CASYPQGKMNYGYTF
CDR3nt: TGTGCCAGCTATCCACAGGGAAAGATGAACTATGGCTACACCTTC

j_gene: TRBJ2-7
d_gene: .
abundance: .
v_gene: TRBV5-1
CDR3aa: CASSLVVGGYEQYF
CDR3nt: TGCGCCAGCAGCTTGGTGGTTGGGGGCTACGAGCAGTACTTC

j_gene: TRBJ2-6
d_gene: TRBD2
abundance: .
v_gene: TRBV5-1
CDR3aa: CASSLGGGSGANVLTF
CDR3nt: TGCGCCAGCAGCTTGGGGGGAGGGTCTGGGGCCAACGTCCTGACTTTC

j_gene: TRBJ1-1
d_gene: .
abundance: .
v_gene: TRBV5-1
CDR3aa: CASSRTGWDTEAFF
CDR3nt: TGCGCCAGCAGCAGAACAGGGTGGGACACTGAAGCTTTCTTT

j_gene: TRBJ2-3
d_gene: TRBD2
abundance: few
v_gene: TRBV9
CDR3aa: CASSVEPGNAGGQYF
CDR3nt: TGTGCCAGCAGCGTAGAACCGGGTAACGCGGGGGGGCAGTATTTT

j_gene: TRBJ2-1
d_gene: .
abundance: .
v_gene: TRBV7-6
CDR3aa: CASSLTPKGEQFF
CDR3nt: TGTGCCAGCAGCTTAACTCCTAAGGGTGAGCAGTTCTTC

j_gene: TRBJ2-2
d_gene: TRBD1
abundance: .
v_gene: TRBV19
CDR3aa: CASSIRQGGTGELFF
CDR3nt: TGTGCCAGTAGTATAAGACAGGGCGGCACCGGGGAGCTGTTTTTT

j_gene: TRBJ2-3
d_gene: .
abundance: .
v_gene: TRBV6-6
CDR3aa: CASQDLKLDTQYF
CDR3nt: TGTGCCAGCCAGGATCTTAAGCTAGATACGCAGTATTTT

j_gene: TRBJ1-2
d_gene: TRBD1
abundance: .
v_gene: TRBV19
CDR3aa: CASSITGAIYGYTF
CDR3nt: TGTGCCAGTAGTATAACAGGGGCCATCTATGGCTACACCTTC

j_gene: TRBJ2-1
d_gene: .
abundance: once
v_gene: TRBV6-6
CDR3aa: CASSYSIPNEQFF
CDR3nt: TGTGCCAGCAGTTACTCGATACCGAATGAGCAGTTCTTC

j_gene: TRBJ1-6
d_gene: .
abundance: .
v_gene: TRBV30
CDR3aa: CAWSRAGNSPLHF
CDR3nt: TGTGCCTGGAGCAGGGCCGGCAATTCACCCCTCCACTTT

j_gene: TRBJ2-2
d_gene: .
abundance: .
v_gene: TRBV7-3
CDR3aa: CASSSYRDAGELFF
CDR3nt: TGTGCCAGCAGCTCGTACAGGGATGCCGGGGAGCTGTTTTTT

j_gene: TRBJ2-7
d_gene: .
abundance: .
v_gene: TRBV2
CDR3aa: CASNRPGEQYF
CDR3nt: TGTGCCAGCAACCGTCCGGGCGAGCAGTACTTC

j_gene: TRBJ2-6
d_gene: .
abundance: .
v_gene: TRBV7-2
CDR3aa: CASSLGSGSGANVLTF
CDR3nt: TGTGCCAGCAGCTTAGGATCGGGGTCTGGGGCCAACGTCCTGACTTTC

j_gene: TRBJ2-7
d_gene: .
abundance: .
v_gene: TRBV12-2
CDR3aa: CARPPQGSPSYEQYF
CDR3nt: TGTGCAAGACCCCCTCAGGGGTCGCCGTCTTACGAGCAGTACTTC

j_gene: TRBJ1-6
d_gene: .
abundance: once
v_gene: TRBV10-2
CDR3aa: CASSDPNSPLHF
CDR3nt: TGCGCCAGCAGTGACCCCAATTCACCCCTCCACTTT

j_gene: TRBJ2-1
d_gene: .
abundance: .
v_gene: TRBV9
CDR3aa: CASSLWVGKATNEQFF
CDR3nt: TGTGCCAGCAGCCTGTGGGTGGGGAAAGCAACGAATGAGCAGTTCTTC

j_gene: TRBJ2-7
d_gene: .
abundance: .
v_gene: TRBV7-9
CDR3aa: CASSVGDSSYEQYF
CDR3nt: TGTGCCAGCAGCGTCGGAGACAGCTCCTACGAGCAGTACTTC

j_gene: TRBJ1-1
d_gene: .
abundance: .
v_gene: TRBV25-1
CDR3aa: CASSEHGTNTEAFF
CDR3nt: TGTGCCAGCAGTGAACATGGCACGAACACTGAAGCTTTCTTT

j_gene: TRBJ1-6
d_gene: .
abundance: .
v_gene: TRBV2
CDR3aa: CASSLNSPLHF
CDR3nt: TGTGCCAGCAGCCTAAATTCACCCCTCCACTTT

j_gene: TRBJ2-7
d_gene: TRBD1
abundance: .
v_gene: TRBV19
CDR3aa: CASSTRDREGYEQYF
CDR3nt: TGTGCCAGTAGTACCCGGGACAGGGAGGGCTACGAGCAGTACTTC

j_gene: TRBJ2-2
d_gene: TRBD2
abundance: .
v_gene: TRBV10-1
CDR3aa: CASTLLAGVLWETGELFF
CDR3nt: TGCGCCAGCACTCTCCTAGCGGGGGTCCTTTGGGAGACCGGGGAGCTGTTTTTT

j_gene: TRBJ2-6
d_gene: .
abundance: .
v_gene: TRBV5-1
CDR3aa: CASSLGGAGANVLTF
CDR3nt: TGCGCCAGCAGTTTAGGCGGGGCTGGGGCCAACGTCCTGACTTTC

j_gene: TRBJ1-6
d_gene: .
abundance: .
v_gene: TRBV9
CDR3aa: CASSGYSLANSPLHF
CDR3nt: TGTGCCAGCAGCGGATACTCCCTAGCGAATTCACCCCTCCACTTT

j_gene: TRBJ2-3
d_gene: .
abundance: .
v_gene: TRBV14
CDR3aa: CASSQGVSRGGRADTQYF
CDR3nt: TGTGCCAGCAGCCAAGGCGTGAGTCGAGGCGGAAGAGCAGATACGCAGTATTTT

j_gene: TRBJ1-4
d_gene: TRBD1
abundance: once
v_gene: TRBV5-1
CDR3aa: CASSLPGQNNEKLFF
CDR3nt: TGCGCCAGCAGTCTACCGGGACAGAATAATGAAAAACTGTTTTTT

j_gene: TRBJ1-3
d_gene: .
abundance: .
v_gene: TRBV19
CDR3aa: CASSIAYPAGNTIYF
CDR3nt: TGTGCCAGTAGTATCGCCTACCCCGCGGGAAACACCATATATTTT

j_gene: TRBJ2-7
d_gene: .
abundance: .
v_gene: TRBV5-1
CDR3aa: CASSLYRYEQYF
CDR3nt: TGCGCCAGCAGCTTGTACAGGTACGAGCAGTACTTC

j_gene: TRBJ1-2
d_gene: TRBD1
abundance: few
v_gene: TRBV19
CDR3aa: CASSSAGTGDEGRGYTF
CDR3nt: TGTGCCAGTAGTTCCGCCGGGACAGGGGATGAGGGTCGTGGCTACACCTTC

j_gene: TRBJ1-2
d_gene: .
abundance: .
v_gene: TRBV21-1
CDR3aa: CASSKPAGMNGYTF
CDR3nt: TGTGCCAGCAGCAAGCCAGCGGGAATGAATGGCTACACCTTC

j_gene: TRBJ2-5
d_gene: TRBD2
abundance: .
v_gene: TRBV19
CDR3aa: CASRGTSGGAETQYF
CDR3nt: TGTGCCAGTAGAGGGACTAGCGGGGGGGCGGAGACCCAGTACTTC